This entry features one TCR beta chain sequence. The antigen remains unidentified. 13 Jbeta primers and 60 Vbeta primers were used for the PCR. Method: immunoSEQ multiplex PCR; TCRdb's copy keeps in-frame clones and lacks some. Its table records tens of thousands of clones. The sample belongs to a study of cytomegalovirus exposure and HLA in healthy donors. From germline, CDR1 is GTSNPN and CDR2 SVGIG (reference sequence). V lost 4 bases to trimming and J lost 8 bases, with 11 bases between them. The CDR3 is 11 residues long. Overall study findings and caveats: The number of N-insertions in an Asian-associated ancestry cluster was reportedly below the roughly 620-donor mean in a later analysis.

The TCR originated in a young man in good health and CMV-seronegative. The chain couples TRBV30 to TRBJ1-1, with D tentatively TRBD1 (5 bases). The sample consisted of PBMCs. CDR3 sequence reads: CAWTWGGEAFF. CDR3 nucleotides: TGTGCCTGGACTTGGGGGGGAGAAGCTTTCTTT.